The rows below give T cell receptor beta chains drawn from one sample of a study of T cells in Graves' hyperthyroidism and ophthalmopathy. TCRdb itself ran the multiplex PCR reads through MiXCR, one entry per CDR3 protein. The sample has 350,000 or so distinct CDR3 sequences; approximately 17% are singletons. Source material: blood. These receptors all come from a woman younger than 45 with Graves' hyperthyroidism that later progressed to Graves' ophthalmopathy. The CDR3 runs from the conserved cysteine through the conserved F or W. The D gene is left open where the match is weak. For some rows the clone size is stated as once, few or many, or as a class when expanded; others skip it.

j_call clone_size cdr3_length d_call v_call cdr3_nt cdr3_aa
TRBJ1-1 few 15 TRBD1 TRBV5-1 TGCGCCAGCAGCCCGGGGGGGACAGGGGTTTCTGAAGCTTTCTTT CASSPGGTGVSEAFF
TRBJ1-3 few 14 TRBD1 TRBV25-1 TGTGCCAGCAGTGAACCGGGACAGATTGACACCATATATTTT CASSEPGQIDTIYF
TRBJ1-5 NA 20 NA TRBV4-1 TGCGCCAGCAGCCAAGAAGGAGGACCGCCGGGGCAGGGGATGCGTCAGCCCCAGCATTTT CASSQEGGPPGQGMRQPQHF
TRBJ2-1 few 14 TRBD1 TRBV18 TGTGCCAGCTCAATTGACAGGGGTTACAATGAGCAGTTCTTC CASSIDRGYNEQFF
TRBJ2-1 NA 15 TRBD2 TRBV20-1 TGCAGTGCTAGACCTTTAGCGGGCTCCTACAATGAGCAGTTCTTC CSARPLAGSYNEQFF
TRBJ2-1 many 16 NA TRBV11-1 TGTGCCAGCCATCGTGGTGGAGGACCGTCCTACAATGAGCAGTTCTTC CASHRGGGPSYNEQFF
TRBJ2-7 many 14 NA TRBV6-2/TRBV6-3 TGTGCCAGCAGTCAACAGAGACTACCCTACGAGCAGTACTTC CASSQQRLPYEQYF
TRBJ1-1 many 13 NA TRBV3-1 TGTGCCAGCAGCGAGCAGGGGCGGGGGTATGCTTTCTTT CASSEQGRGYAFF
TRBJ2-5 many 17 NA TRBV10-2 TGCGCCAGCAGTTTAACAGGAGACATATACCTAGTGGAGACCCAGTACTTC CASSLTGDIYLVETQYF
TRBJ2-2 few 13 NA TRBV29-1 TGCAGCGTTGAAGAGACAGACACCGGGGAGCTGTTTTTT CSVEETDTGELFF
TRBJ2-1 NA 14 TRBD2 TRBV20-1 TGCAGTGCTATCAGCGGGAGGGCCTCGGGTGAGCAGTTCTTC CSAISGRASGEQFF
TRBJ1-2 many 13 TRBD1 TRBV12-3/TRBV12-4 TGTGCCAGCAGTTCGACAGGGTACTATGGCTACACCTTC CASSSTGYYGYTF
TRBJ2-7 few 14 NA TRBV4-1 TGCGCCAGCAGCCAAGTGGGGGATACCTACGAGCAGTACTTC CASSQVGDTYEQYF
TRBJ2-4 NA 15 NA TRBV4-2 TGTGCCAGCAGCCAATCAGTGGGGCGGGGAAACATTCAGTACTTC CASSQSVGRGNIQYF
TRBJ2-6 many 17 TRBD1 TRBV28 TGTGCCAGCAGGAAAACAGGGGCCGTCTCTGGGGCCAACGTCCTGACTTTC CASRKTGAVSGANVLTF
TRBJ1-2 NA 15 NA TRBV3-1 TGTGCCAGCAGCCAAGGCTGGACAGCCAATTATGGCTACACCTTC CASSQGWTANYGYTF
TRBJ2-7 NA 16 NA TRBV7-6 TGTGCCAGCAGTTCCGCCGGGGGACTCCCCTCGCGGGAGCAGTACTTC CASSSAGGLPSREQYF
TRBJ2-1 NA 19 TRBD2 TRBV4-1 TGCGCCAGCAGCTGGCCACTAGCGGGTGCGACTCCGCCCTACAATGAGCAGTTCTTC CASSWPLAGATPPYNEQFF
TRBJ1-1 many 15 NA TRBV14 TGTGCCAGCAGCCTGAATCAGGGGTTAATAAGTGAAGCTTTCTTT CASSLNQGLISEAFF
TRBJ2-3 NA 11 NA TRBV6-1 TGTGCCAGCATCTGGACAGATACGCAGTATTTT CASIWTDTQYF
TRBJ1-1 many 13 NA TRBV3-1 TGTGCCAGCAGCCACGGGACGAACACTGAAGCTTTCTTT CASSHGTNTEAFF
TRBJ1-2 many 15 TRBD1 TRBV5-1 TGCGCCAGCAGCTCCCCGGACAGGGGGTCGAATGGCTACACCTTC CASSSPDRGSNGYTF
TRBJ2-3 once 16 TRBD2 TRBV20-1 TGCAGTGCTAGAGCGGGAGCGGGGGGCTACACAGATACGCAGTATTTT CSARAGAGGYTDTQYF
TRBJ2-7 many 16 TRBD1 TRBV25-1 TGTGCCAGCAGCGTCCCGACAGGGGGCTTAGGGTACGAGCAGTACTTC CASSVPTGGLGYEQYF
TRBJ2-7 NA 15 TRBD2 TRBV19 TGTGCCAGTAGTAAGTCTAGCGGACGTTCCTACGAGCAGTACTTC CASSKSSGRSYEQYF
TRBJ2-7 many 14 NA TRBV28 TGTGCCAGCACCCAACCGGTTAGACCCTACGAGCAGTACTTC CASTQPVRPYEQYF
TRBJ2-1 NA 17 NA TRBV19 TGTGCCAGTAGTATAGAGGGGTTTAGAGCCCCCTACAATGAGCAGTTCTTC CASSIEGFRAPYNEQFF
TRBJ2-7 many 15 TRBD1 TRBV12-3/TRBV12-4 TGTGCCAGCAGTTCCGCCGACAGGGTGATTTACGAGCAGTACTTC CASSSADRVIYEQYF
TRBJ2-3 many 14 NA TRBV2 TGTGCCAGCAGTGTCGGGGGTAGATCGGATACGCAGTATTTT CASSVGGRSDTQYF
TRBJ2-2 NA 16 TRBD2 TRBV20-1 TGCAGTGCTAGTTCTATAGCGGGAGTAGTTACCGGGGAGCTGTTTTTT CSASSIAGVVTGELFF
TRBJ2-7 NA 14 NA TRBV28 TGTGCCAGCAGTTTTACGGGACTCCTATACGAGCAGTACTTC CASSFTGLLYEQYF
TRBJ2-3 NA 17 NA TRBV5-1 TGCGCCAGCAGCTTCGGACAGCTCTCTCTTAGCACAGATACGCAGTATTTT CASSFGQLSLSTDTQYF
TRBJ2-7 NA 16 TRBD1 TRBV7-9 TGTGCCAGCAGCCCTCACAGGGGGCGCGATCTTTACGAGCAGTACTTC CASSPHRGRDLYEQYF
TRBJ2-1 once 16 NA TRBV5-1 TGCGCCAGCAGCTTGGAAGGGGTACAGGGTCCCGATGAGCAGTTCTTC CASSLEGVQGPDEQFF
TRBJ2-7 NA 14 NA TRBV9 TGTGCCAGCAGCATAGTGCCGTCTTCCTACGAGCAGTACTTC CASSIVPSSYEQYF
TRBJ1-1 many 12 NA TRBV12-3/TRBV12-4 TGTGCCAGCAGGTATATGAACACTGAAGCTTTCTTT CASRYMNTEAFF
TRBJ1-1 NA 15 TRBD1 TRBV19 TGTGCCAGTAGCCCCTCACAGGGGGCGGGCACTGAAGCTTTCTTT CASSPSQGAGTEAFF
TRBJ2-1 many 13 NA TRBV7-2 TGTGCCAGCAGCTGGGACATATCCAATGAGCAGTTCTTC CASSWDISNEQFF
TRBJ2-7 few 19 TRBD2 TRBV20-1 TGCAGTGCTATCCCCATCCCGGGGCGGGAGGGCCATCGGAGTTTAGAGCAGTACTTC CSAIPIPGREGHRSLEQYF
TRBJ1-5 NA 18 NA TRBV6-1 TGTGCCAGCGCGCTAGAGGGACTCACCGTTGGGGGAAATCAGCCCCAGCATTTT CASALEGLTVGGNQPQHF
TRBJ2-3 NA 12 NA TRBV20-1 TGCAGTGCTAGTAGTCCTACAGATACGCAGTATTTT CSASSPTDTQYF
TRBJ2-1 NA 15 TRBD2 TRBV19 TGTGCCAGTAGTATTGGGACTAGCGGATACAGTGAGCAGTTCTTC CASSIGTSGYSEQFF
TRBJ2-1 NA 14 TRBD2 TRBV6-1 TGTGCCAGCAGCCGGGGACTAGATTTTCGTGAGCAGTTCTTC CASSRGLDFREQFF
TRBJ2-5 NA 16 TRBD1 TRBV7-7 TGTGCTAGCAGCTTAGGGGGCGCGCGGGTCCAAGAGACCCAGTACTTC CASSLGGARVQETQYF
TRBJ2-1 many 16 NA TRBV24-1 TGTGCCACCAGTGATTCGTTGGTGCCAGGCCACAATGAGCAGTTCTTC CATSDSLVPGHNEQFF
TRBJ2-1 many 14 NA TRBV20-1 TGCAGTGCTAGCTTGGGGATCAAAGCTTATGAGCAGTTCTTC CSASLGIKAYEQFF
TRBJ2-7 many 14 NA TRBV7-8 TGTGCCAGCAGCTTACAGACAGAGGTGGACGAGCAGTACTTC CASSLQTEVDEQYF
TRBJ2-1 NA 13 NA TRBV12-3/TRBV12-4 TGTGCCACCAGGGTCTGGTCCTACAATGAGCAGTTCTTC CATRVWSYNEQFF
TRBJ2-6 many 21 TRBD1 TRBV2 TGTGCCAGCAGTCTCACCCCCGTTGACAGGGAAAGCTTCTCTGGGGCCAACGTCCTGACTTTC CASSLTPVDRESFSGANVLTF
TRBJ2-7 NA 10 NA TRBV28 TGTGCCAGCGCCGCCTACGAGCAGTACTTC CASAAYEQYF
TRBJ1-2 many 14 NA TRBV2 TGTGCCAGCAGTGAAGGAGGGAAAGTCTATGGCTACACCTTC CASSEGGKVYGYTF
TRBJ1-5 many 15 TRBD1 TRBV12-3/TRBV12-4 TGTGCCAGCAGTTTCGGGGGGACAGGGGATCAGCCCCAGCATTTT CASSFGGTGDQPQHF
TRBJ2-4 few 15 NA TRBV7-9 TGTGCCAGCAGCCGGGCAGACATAGCCAAAAACATTCAGTACTTC CASSRADIAKNIQYF
TRBJ2-7 NA 17 TRBD2 TRBV4-1 TGTGCCAGCAGCCAATATAGCTTGACTAGCGGATCCTACGAGCAGTACTTC CASSQYSLTSGSYEQYF
TRBJ1-1 many 16 NA TRBV5-1 TGCGCCAGCAGCTTGGCCCAACGATTGGCGAACACTGAAGCTTTCTTT CASSLAQRLANTEAFF
TRBJ2-7 NA 15 NA TRBV6-1 TGTGCCAGCAATGGTGTGCCTGGACAGCCCTACGAGCAGTACTTC CASNGVPGQPYEQYF